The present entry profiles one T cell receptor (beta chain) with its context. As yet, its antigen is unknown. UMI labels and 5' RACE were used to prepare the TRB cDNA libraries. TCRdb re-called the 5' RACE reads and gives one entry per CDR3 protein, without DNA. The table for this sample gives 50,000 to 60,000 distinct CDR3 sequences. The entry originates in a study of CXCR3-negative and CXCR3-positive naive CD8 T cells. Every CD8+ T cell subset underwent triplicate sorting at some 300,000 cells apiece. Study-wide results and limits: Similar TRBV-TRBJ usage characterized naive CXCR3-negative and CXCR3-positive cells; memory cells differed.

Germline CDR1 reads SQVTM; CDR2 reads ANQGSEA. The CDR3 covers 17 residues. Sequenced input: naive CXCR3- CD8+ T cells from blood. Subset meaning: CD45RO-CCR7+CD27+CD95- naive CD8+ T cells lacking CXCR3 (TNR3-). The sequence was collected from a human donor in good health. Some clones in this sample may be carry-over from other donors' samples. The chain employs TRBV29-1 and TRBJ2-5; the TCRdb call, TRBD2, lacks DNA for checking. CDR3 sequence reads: CSVEGASSQVGEETQYF.